What follows describes a single T cell receptor beta chain. Antigen unknown. The CDR3 spans 15 residues. The V end was cut by 0 bases, the J end by 5 bases, with 14 bases between. The germline V gene has CDR1 SGHTS and CDR2 YDEGEE. The data were taken from a study of Graves' ophthalmopathy and Graves' hyperthyroidism. Overall study findings and caveats: Ophthalmopathy and stable hyperthyroidism were discriminated by a 13-signature model, with roughly 90% sensitivity and nearly 84% specificity.

Amplification of the TCR beta CDR3 regions used RNA transcripts (as template). Amplification began with first-round RT-PCR using HTBI primers, then second-round multiplex PCR was performed. TCRdb used MiXCR to reprocess the multiplex PCR reads, holding one entry per CDR3 protein. The sample contains 1 million to 1.3 million distinct CDR3 sequences, 35% to 45% of which appear only once. This sequence originates from an adult man with Graves' hyperthyroidism. The chain joins TRBV5-8 to TRBJ1-1; the D gene is possibly TRBD1 (6 bases). The specimen was peripheral blood or thyroid tissue (not recorded which). The CDR3 nucleotides read TGTGCCAGCAGCTTGGCCTCCAGGGGCGGTACTGAAGCTTTCTTT. This translates into CASSLASRGGTEAFF.